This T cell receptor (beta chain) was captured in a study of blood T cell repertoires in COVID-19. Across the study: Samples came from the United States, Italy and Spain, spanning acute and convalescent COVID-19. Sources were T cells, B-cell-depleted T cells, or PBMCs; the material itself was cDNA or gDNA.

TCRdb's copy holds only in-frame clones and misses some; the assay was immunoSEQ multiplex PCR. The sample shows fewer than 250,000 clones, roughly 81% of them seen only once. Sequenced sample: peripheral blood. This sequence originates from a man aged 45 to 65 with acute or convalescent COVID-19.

CDR3 sequence: CAWNGGGWEQYF. Written as DNA, the CDR3 is TGTGCCTGGAACGGGGGGGGATGGGAGCAGTACTTC. The J gene is TRBJ2-7, the V gene TRBV30, with 8 nucleotides matching TRBD2. This CDR3 spans 12 amino acids. J was trimmed by 7 bases and V by 4 bases; bases with no gene match: 6. Germline lookup yields CDR1 GTSNPN and CDR2 SVGIG (reference sequence). The variable domain in full, with the rest retrieved from reference TRBV30 and TRBJ2-7, is SQTIHQWPATLVQPVGSPLSLECTVEGTSNPNLYWYRQAAGRGLQLLFYSVGIGQISSEVPQNLSASRPQDRQFILSSKKLLLSDSGFYLCAWNGGGWEQYFGPGTRLTVT.